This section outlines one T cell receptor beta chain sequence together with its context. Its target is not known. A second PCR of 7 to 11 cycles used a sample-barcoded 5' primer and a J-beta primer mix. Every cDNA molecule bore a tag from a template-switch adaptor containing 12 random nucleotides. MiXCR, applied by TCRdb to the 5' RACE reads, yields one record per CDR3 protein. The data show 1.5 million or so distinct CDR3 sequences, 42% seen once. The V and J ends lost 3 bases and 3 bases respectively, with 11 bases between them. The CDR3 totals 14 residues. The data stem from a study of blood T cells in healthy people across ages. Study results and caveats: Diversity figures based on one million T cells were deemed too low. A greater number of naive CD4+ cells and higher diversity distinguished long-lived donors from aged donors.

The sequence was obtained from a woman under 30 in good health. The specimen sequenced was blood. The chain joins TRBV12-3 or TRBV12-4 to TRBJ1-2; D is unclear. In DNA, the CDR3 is TGTGCCAGCAGTTTCCACAGTGGGGACTATGGCTACACCTTC. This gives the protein CASSFHSGDYGYTF.